This TCR beta chain was identified in a study of blood T cell repertoires in COVID-19. Study-level information: Spain, Italy and the United States supplied samples that represented acute and convalescent COVID-19. Nucleic acid was either cDNA or gDNA, and it came from T cells, B-cell-depleted T cells, or PBMCs.

This CDR3 has 13 amino acids. V was shortened by 6 bases and J by 10 bases, with 16 bases between the two germline ends. In the source study's methods: Quantification of nucleated cells was approximated via reference gene primer amplification. The assay was immunoSEQ multiplex PCR, and TCRdb's table has in-frame clones only and misses some. V, J and clone size derive from that table, while D and trimming were established from the DNA sequence. Among 80,000 to 100,000 clones, 86% were seen once, and the ten largest hold approximately 12%. The genes are TRBV12-3 or TRBV12-4 and TRBJ1-5; D ambiguous. The TCR comes from a woman aged 60-75 years in a cohort sampled during active or convalescent COVID-19. The sequenced sample was peripheral blood. The CDR3 sequence is CASSGRVEGPQHF. The CDR3 bases are TGTGCCAGCAGCGGCCGGGTGGAAGGACCCCAGCATTTT.